These 18 T cell receptor beta chains share one sample of origin, sequenced in a study of early T cells in non-severe SARS-CoV-2 infection (dated by TCRdb to about 2021). The library was made by 5' RACE. The sequencer was a NextSeq 500. Through fastp at Q25 and MiXCR, TCRdb rebuilt clones from the public reads, retaining in-frame beta chains. Here each entry gathers all rows of one CDR3 protein and keeps the most common genes and DNA. In all, the sample holds about 98,000 distinct CDR3 sequences, and 13% to 15% of those were seen once. About 6.7% of the sample comes from the top ten. Input material: whole blood. These receptor sequences come from an adult who was a healthcare worker with PCR-confirmed SARS-CoV-2 infection or an uninfected control (not recorded which).

This rearrangement joins TRBV13 to TRBJ2-1; weak D call: TRBD1 (6 bases). The CDR3 runs 15 residues. CDR1 and CDR2 (germline): PRHDT, FYEKMQ (reference sequence). V lost 5 bases and J lost 2, with 13 bases in between. The CDR3 bases are TGTGCCAGCAGCCCCGAAGAGGGGGCCTACAATGAGCAGTTCTTC. It translates to CASSPEEGAYNEQFF.

The sample holds a few counts of this clonotype. This chain links TRBV19 with TRBJ2-7; 7 bases map to TRBD1. Germline loops: CDR1 LNHDA, CDR2 SQIVND (reference sequence). V gave up 3 bases and J gave up 7 bases; unmatched junction bases: 6. CDR3 length: 13 amino acids. The CDR3, as DNA: TGTGCCAGTAGTATTCCCCAGGGGGATGAGCAGTACTTC. Its protein is CASSIPQGDEQYF.

The chain uses TRBV11-1 and TRBJ1-1; no definite D call. In germline, CDR1 is SGHAT, CDR2 FQDESV (reference sequence). Trimming took off 4 bases at V and 1 base at J, with 13 bases between the two ends. The CDR3 is made up of 15 amino acids. The CDR3 bases are TGTGCCAGCAGCTCCGACCGGGCCCAGAACACTGAAGCTTTCTTT. Protein product: CASSSDRAQNTEAFF.

This clonotype appeared many times. The chain is built from TRBV19 and TRBJ1-1, with D uncertain. This CDR3 contains 16 residues. The V end was cut by 0 bases, the J end by 0 bases, with 11 bases between. Germline V gene lookup returns CDR1 LNHDA and CDR2 SQIVND (reference sequence). The CDR3 is CASSIEWATMNTEAFF. The CDR3 DNA reads as TGTGCCAGTAGTATAGAATGGGCAACCATGAACACTGAAGCTTTCTTT.

This clonotype was seen more than once but under ten times. The chain recombines TRBV28 with TRBJ2-7; the match to TRBD2 covers 7 bases. The trim removed 4 bases at V and 4 bases at J, leaving 10 bases unmatched. Germline V gene data show CDR1 as MDHEN and CDR2 as SYDVKM. This CDR3 contains 15 residues. CDR3 DNA: TGTGCCAGCAGTTCCCTCCAACTAGCGCGGTACGAGCAGTACTTC. This encodes CASSSLQLARYEQYF. Using reference TRBV28 and TRBJ2-7 for the parts outside the CDR3, the full variable domain is DVKVTQSSRYLVKRTGEKVFLECVQDMDHENMFWYRQDPGLGLRLIYFSYDVKMKEKGDIPEGYSVSREKKERFSLILESASTNQTSMYLCASSSLQLARYEQYFGPGTRLTVT.

Written as DNA, the CDR3 is TGTGCCACCAGCAGAGGCCGGGAGGTCTACAATGAGCAGTTCTTC. It is translated as CATSRGREVYNEQFF. The gene calls are TRBV15 and TRBJ2-1; TRBD2 aligns across 7 bases. CDR3 length equals 15 residues. V lost 1 base, J lost 3 bases, and 3 bases stayed unmatched. CDR1 is LNHNV and CDR2 is YYDKDF in the germline V gene (reference sequence).

The sample holds a few counts of this clonotype. The V call is TRBV11-2, the J call TRBJ2-5, with TRBD1 identical over 8 bases. Looked up from germline, CDR1 is SGHAT and CDR2 is FQNNGV. V dropped 1 base and J dropped 5; count of bases not matched to a gene: 12. This CDR3 contains 17 residues. The CDR3: CASSLGGAGGEGETQYF. The CDR3 DNA follows: TGTGCCAGCAGCTTAGGCGGGGCAGGGGGCGAAGGCGAGACCCAGTACTTC.

The chain recombines TRBV28 with TRBJ2-7; unclear D gene. V was pared by 0 bases and J by 3 bases, with 9 bases between. In germline, CDR1 is MDHEN, CDR2 SYDVKM. The CDR3 consists of 14 residues. The CDR3 sequence: CASSLWKGSYEQYF. In DNA form, the CDR3 reads TGTGCCAGCAGTTTATGGAAGGGAAGCTACGAGCAGTACTTC. Variable domain in full (rest from reference TRBV28 and TRBJ2-7): DVKVTQSSRYLVKRTGEKVFLECVQDMDHENMFWYRQDPGLGLRLIYFSYDVKMKEKGDIPEGYSVSREKKERFSLILESASTNQTSMYLCASSLWKGSYEQYFGPGTRLTVT.

This sequence joins TRBV20-1 and TRBJ2-1; 11 bases are shared with TRBD2. The junction had 5 bases not matched to a gene; V was cut back by 1 base and J by 6 bases. The CDR3 length is 15 residues. Germline-derived CDR1 and CDR2 are DFQATT and SNEGSKA (reference sequence). The CDR3 reads CSARATSGSFNEQFF. DNA of the CDR3: TGCAGTGCTAGAGCAACTAGCGGGAGTTTCAATGAGCAGTTCTTC.

V is TRBV15 and J is TRBJ1-1, with a tentative D call TRBD1 (5 bases). Germline V gene sequence: CDR1 LNHNV, CDR2 YYDKDF (reference sequence). Trimming cost V 5 bases and J 4 bases, with 26 bases left between them. The CDR3 has 18 amino acids. The CDR3 region has the DNA TGTGCCACCAGCGGGGAGGAGGACACCACCAACTGGGGCACTGAAGCTTTCTTT. It encodes CATSGEEDTTNWGTEAFF.

This clonotype was seen more than once but under ten times. The rearrangement uses TRBV7-3 and TRBJ2-1, with 7 positions matching TRBD2. This CDR3 has 15 amino acids. V was pared by 2 bases and J by 7 bases, with 8 bases of the junction left unmatched. CDR1 and CDR2 (germline): SGHTA, FQGTGA. CDR3 sequence reads: CASSLSTTGGNEQFF. The DNA of the CDR3 is TGTGCCAGCAGCTTATCGACTACCGGGGGGAATGAGCAGTTCTTC.

In its sample, this clonotype was seen many times. This chain joins TRBV28 and TRBJ2-1, with 10 bases identical to TRBD2. CDR1 is MDHEN and CDR2 is SYDVKM in the germline V gene. The V segment lost 2 bases and the J segment 5 bases; nucleotides outside the gene matches: 9. This CDR3 has 17 amino acids. The CDR3 spells CASSLPSTSGTNNEQFF. CDR3 nucleotide sequence: TGTGCCAGCAGTTTACCGTCCACTAGCGGGACAAACAATGAGCAGTTCTTC. The full variable domain, rest sourced from reference TRBV28 and TRBJ2-1, is DVKVTQSSRYLVKRTGEKVFLECVQDMDHENMFWYRQDPGLGLRLIYFSYDVKMKEKGDIPEGYSVSREKKERFSLILESASTNQTSMYLCASSLPSTSGTNNEQFFGPGTRLTVL.

The chain recombines TRBV4-1 with TRBJ2-7; 9 nucleotides agree with TRBD1. The J segment lost 4 bases and the V segment lost 3 bases, leaving 4 bases of the junction unmatched. Germline V gives CDR1 MGHRA, CDR2 YSYEKL. The CDR3 runs to 14 residues. Here the CDR3 reads CASSHTGTGYEQYF. The CDR3 nucleotides read TGCGCCAGCAGCCACACGGGGACAGGGTACGAGCAGTACTTC.

This rearrangement joins TRBV6-5 to TRBJ1-2; TRBD1 is a possible D gene (6 bases). This CDR3 contains 15 residues. V was shortened by 5 bases and J by 2 bases, with 15 bases between the two germline ends. Germline CDR1 and CDR2: MNHEY and SVGAGI. The chain's CDR3 is CASSGVGQPNYGYTF. DNA of the CDR3: TGTGCCAGCAGTGGGGTCGGACAGCCAAACTATGGCTACACCTTC.

In DNA, the CDR3 is TGTGCCTGGAGAAAAAACAGGGACGCGGAAGCTTTCTTT. Amino acids: CAWRKNRDAEAFF. J is TRBJ1-1 and V is TRBV30, with a possible D match to TRBD1 (6 bases). Trimming removed 3 bases from V and 8 bases from J, with 16 bases in between. The CDR3 spans 13 residues. CDR1 is GTSNPN and CDR2 is SVGIG in the germline V gene (reference sequence). Full variable domain (rest looked up from reference TRBV30 and TRBJ1-1): SQTIHQWPATLVQPVGSPLSLECTVEGTSNPNLYWYRQAAGRGLQLLFYSVGIGQISSEVPQNLSASRPQDRQFILSSKKLLLSDSGFYLCAWRKNRDAEAFFGQGTRLTVV.

This clonotype was detected many times. The chain employs TRBV7-8 and TRBJ2-3; the D is unclear. Trimming took 7 bases from V and 2 from J, leaving 16 bases between them. Per the germline V gene, CDR1 is SGHVS and CDR2 is FQNEAQ. The CDR3 extends over 15 amino acids. The CDR3 sequence: CASIPPEFSTDTQYF. In DNA, the CDR3 is TGTGCCAGCATCCCCCCAGAGTTTTCCACAGATACGCAGTATTTT.

In its sample, this clonotype was seen many times. This rearrangement joins TRBV4-2 to TRBJ1-1; D not certain. The CDR3 length is 14 residues. V lost 5 bases, J lost 3 bases, and 13 bases lay in between. CDR1 is LGHNA and CDR2 is YNFKEQ in the germline V gene. CDR3 in DNA: TGTGCCAGCAGCTTTGTGAGGGTGGACACTGAAGCTTTCTTT. Amino acid sequence: CASSFVRVDTEAFF.

The V gene is TRBV7-7, the J gene TRBJ2-3; the match to TRBD1 covers 7 bases. V was pared by 4 bases and J by 0 bases, with 7 bases of the junction left unmatched. This CDR3 comprises 16 residues. Germline lookup yields CDR1 SSHAT and CDR2 FNYEAQ (reference sequence). This chain's CDR3 is CASSSGTALSTDTQYF. The CDR3 DNA sequence: TGTGCCAGCAGCTCTGGGACAGCCCTTAGCACAGATACGCAGTATTTT.